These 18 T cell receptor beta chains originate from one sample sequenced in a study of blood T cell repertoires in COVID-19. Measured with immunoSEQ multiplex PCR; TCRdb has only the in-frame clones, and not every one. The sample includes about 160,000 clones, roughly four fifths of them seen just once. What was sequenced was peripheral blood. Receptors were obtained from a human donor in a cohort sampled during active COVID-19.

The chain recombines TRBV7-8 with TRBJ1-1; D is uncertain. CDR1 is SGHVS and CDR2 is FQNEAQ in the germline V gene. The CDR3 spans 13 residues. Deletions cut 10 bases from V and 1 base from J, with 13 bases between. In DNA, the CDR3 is TGTGCCACCCGACCTAGGAAGAACACTGAAGCTTTCTTT. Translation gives CATRPRKNTEAFF.

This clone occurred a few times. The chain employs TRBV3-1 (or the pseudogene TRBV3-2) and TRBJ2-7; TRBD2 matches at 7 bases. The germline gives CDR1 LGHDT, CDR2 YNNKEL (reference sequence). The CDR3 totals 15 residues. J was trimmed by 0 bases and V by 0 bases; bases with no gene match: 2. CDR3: CASSQDGGVSYEQYF. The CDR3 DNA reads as TGTGCCAGCAGCCAAGATGGGGGGGTCTCCTACGAGCAGTACTTC.

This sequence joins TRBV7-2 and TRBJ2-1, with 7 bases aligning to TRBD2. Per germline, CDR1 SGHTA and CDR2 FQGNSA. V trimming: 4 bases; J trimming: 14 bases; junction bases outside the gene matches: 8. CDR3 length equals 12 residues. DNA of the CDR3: TGTGCCAGCAGCTCCGGGGGGACTAAAGAGTTCTTC. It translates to CASSSGGTKEFF.

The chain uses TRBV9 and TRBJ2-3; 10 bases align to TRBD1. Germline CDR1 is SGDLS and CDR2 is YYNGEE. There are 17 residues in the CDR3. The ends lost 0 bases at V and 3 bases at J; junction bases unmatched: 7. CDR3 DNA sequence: TGTGCCAGCAGCGTAGGTGGGACAGGGGTCAGGACAGATACGCAGTATTTT. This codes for CASSVGGTGVRTDTQYF.

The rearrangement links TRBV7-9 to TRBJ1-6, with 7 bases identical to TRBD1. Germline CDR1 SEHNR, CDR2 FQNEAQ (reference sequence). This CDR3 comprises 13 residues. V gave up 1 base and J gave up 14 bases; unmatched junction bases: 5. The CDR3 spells CASSLGQGLALHF. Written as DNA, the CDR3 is TGTGCCAGCAGCTTAGGACAGGGTTTAGCCCTCCACTTT.

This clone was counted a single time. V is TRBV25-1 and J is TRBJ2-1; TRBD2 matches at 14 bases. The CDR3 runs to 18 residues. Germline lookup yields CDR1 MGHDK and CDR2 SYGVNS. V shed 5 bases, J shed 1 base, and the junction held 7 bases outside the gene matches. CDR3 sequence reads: CASSPGLAGVSSYNEQFF. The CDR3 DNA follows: TGTGCCAGCAGTCCGGGACTAGCGGGAGTAAGTTCCTACAATGAGCAGTTCTTC.

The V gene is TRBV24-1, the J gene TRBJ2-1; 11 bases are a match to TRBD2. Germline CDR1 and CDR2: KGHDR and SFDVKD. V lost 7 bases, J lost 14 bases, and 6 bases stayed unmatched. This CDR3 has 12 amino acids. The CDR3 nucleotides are TGTGCCACCAGAGGGTCACTAGCGGGAGAGTTCTTC. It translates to CATRGSLAGEFF.

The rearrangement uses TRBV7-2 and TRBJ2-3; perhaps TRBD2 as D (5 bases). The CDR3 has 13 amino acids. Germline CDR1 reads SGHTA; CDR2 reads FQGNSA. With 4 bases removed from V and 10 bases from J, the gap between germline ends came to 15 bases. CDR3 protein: CASSSTFRDAQYF. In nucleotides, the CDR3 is TGTGCCAGCAGCTCCACCTTTCGGGATGCGCAGTATTTT. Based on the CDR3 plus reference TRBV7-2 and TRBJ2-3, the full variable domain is GAGVSQSPSNKVTEKGKDVELRCDPISGHTALYWYRQSLGQGLEFLIYFQGNSAPDKSGLPSDRFSAERTGGSVSTLTIQRTQQEDSAVYLCASSSTFRDAQYFGPGTRLTVL.

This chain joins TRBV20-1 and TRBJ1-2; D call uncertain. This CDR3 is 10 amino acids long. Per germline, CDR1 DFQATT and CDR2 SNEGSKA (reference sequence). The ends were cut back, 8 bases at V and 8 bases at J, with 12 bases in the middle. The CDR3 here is CSSNRGGYTF. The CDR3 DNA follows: TGCAGTTCTAATCGGGGAGGCTACACCTTC.

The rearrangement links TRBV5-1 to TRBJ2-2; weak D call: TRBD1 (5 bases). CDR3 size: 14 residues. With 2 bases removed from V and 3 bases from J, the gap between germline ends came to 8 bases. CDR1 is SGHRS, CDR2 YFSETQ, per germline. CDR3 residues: CASSFLRDTGELFF. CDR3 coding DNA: TGCGCCAGCAGCTTTCTCAGGGACACCGGGGAGCTGTTTTTT.

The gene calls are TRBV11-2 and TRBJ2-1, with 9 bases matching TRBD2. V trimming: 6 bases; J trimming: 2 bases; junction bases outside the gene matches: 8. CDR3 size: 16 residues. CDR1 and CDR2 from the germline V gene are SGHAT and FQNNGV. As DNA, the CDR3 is TGTGCCAGCAGTCAAGGACTAGCGACAACCTACAATGAGCAGTTCTTC. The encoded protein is CASSQGLATTYNEQFF.

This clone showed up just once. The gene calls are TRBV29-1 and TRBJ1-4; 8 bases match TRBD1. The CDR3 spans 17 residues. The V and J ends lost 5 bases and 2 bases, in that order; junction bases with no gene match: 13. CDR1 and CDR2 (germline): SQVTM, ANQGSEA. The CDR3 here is CSVIQWTGSATNEKLFF. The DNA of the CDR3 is TGCAGCGTTATCCAATGGACAGGGAGTGCGACTAATGAAAAACTGTTTTTT.

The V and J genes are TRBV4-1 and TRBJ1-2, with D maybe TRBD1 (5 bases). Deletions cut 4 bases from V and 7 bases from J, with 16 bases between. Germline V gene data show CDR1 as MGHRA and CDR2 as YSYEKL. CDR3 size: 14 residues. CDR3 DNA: TGCGCCAGCAGCCCTCTTGCCCCGACAGCTGGCTACACCTTC. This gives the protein CASSPLAPTAGYTF.

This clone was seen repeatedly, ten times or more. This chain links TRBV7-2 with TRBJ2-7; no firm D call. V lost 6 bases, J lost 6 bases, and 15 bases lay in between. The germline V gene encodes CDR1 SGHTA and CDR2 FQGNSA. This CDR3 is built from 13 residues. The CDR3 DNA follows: TGTGCCAGCAGTCTCCCGGGTGTACCCGAGCAGTACTTC. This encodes CASSLPGVPEQYF.

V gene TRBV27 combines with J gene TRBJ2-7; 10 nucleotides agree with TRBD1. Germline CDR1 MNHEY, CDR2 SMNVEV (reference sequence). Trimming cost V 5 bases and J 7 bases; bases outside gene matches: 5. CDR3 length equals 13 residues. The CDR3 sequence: CASSAGTGEEQYF. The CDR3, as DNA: TGTGCCAGCAGTGCTGGGACAGGGGAAGAGCAGTACTTC.

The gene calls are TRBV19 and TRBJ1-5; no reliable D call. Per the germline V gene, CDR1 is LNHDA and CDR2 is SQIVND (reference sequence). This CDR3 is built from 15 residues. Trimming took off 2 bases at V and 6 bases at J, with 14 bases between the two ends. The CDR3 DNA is TGTGCCAGTAGTATATATGACCCGCGGGGTCAGCCCCAGCATTTT. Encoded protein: CASSIYDPRGQPQHF.

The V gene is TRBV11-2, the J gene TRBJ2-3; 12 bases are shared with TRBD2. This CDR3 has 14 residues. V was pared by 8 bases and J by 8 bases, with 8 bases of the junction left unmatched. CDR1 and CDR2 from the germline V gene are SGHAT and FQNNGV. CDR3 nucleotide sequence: TGTGCCAGCGGCAAGACTAGCGGGGGCTCTACGCAGTATTTT. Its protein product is CASGKTSGGSTQYF.

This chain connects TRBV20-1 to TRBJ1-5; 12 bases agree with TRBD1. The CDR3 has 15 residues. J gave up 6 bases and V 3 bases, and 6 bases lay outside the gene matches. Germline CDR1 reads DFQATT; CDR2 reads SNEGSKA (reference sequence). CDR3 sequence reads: CSASRRDRGRQPQHF. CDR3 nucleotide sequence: TGCAGTGCTAGTCGCCGGGACAGGGGGCGTCAGCCCCAGCATTTT.